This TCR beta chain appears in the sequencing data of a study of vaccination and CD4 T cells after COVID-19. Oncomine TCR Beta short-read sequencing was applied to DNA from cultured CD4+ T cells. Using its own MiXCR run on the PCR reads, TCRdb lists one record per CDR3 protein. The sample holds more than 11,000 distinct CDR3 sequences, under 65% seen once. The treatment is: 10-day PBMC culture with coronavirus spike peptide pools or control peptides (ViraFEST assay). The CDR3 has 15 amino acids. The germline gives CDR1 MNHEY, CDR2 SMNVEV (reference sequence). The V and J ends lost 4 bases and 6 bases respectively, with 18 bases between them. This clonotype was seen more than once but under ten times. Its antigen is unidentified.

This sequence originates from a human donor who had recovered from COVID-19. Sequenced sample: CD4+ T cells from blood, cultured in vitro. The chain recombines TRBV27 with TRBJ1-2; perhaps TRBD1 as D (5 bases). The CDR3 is CASSYQDTPPDGYTF. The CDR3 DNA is TGTGCCAGCAGTTACCAGGACACCCCGCCGGATGGCTACACCTTC.